The present T cell receptor beta chain was sequenced within a study of blood T cell repertoires in COVID-19. As for the study in general: The origin of the acute and convalescent COVID-19 samples was the United States, Italy and Spain. Sources were T cells, B-cell-depleted T cells, or PBMCs; the material itself was cDNA or gDNA.

Per germline, CDR1 SGHDT and CDR2 YYEEEE. This CDR3 region has 16 residues. V was trimmed by 7 bases and J by 7 bases, leaving 24 bases between them. In the authors' methods: Counts of nucleated cells, estimated from reference gene primer amplification, were obtained. Here immunoSEQ multiplex PCR was the method, and the copy in TCRdb shows in-frame clones only, minus some. V and J calls and clone size are given by that table; D and trimming were obtained from the DNA. This sample has about 62,000 clones; roughly 85% occur once, and the top ten carry approximately 1.3%. Sequencing was performed on peripheral blood. The TCR was taken from a woman aged 80 or older with acute or convalescent COVID-19. This rearrangement joins TRBV5-6 to TRBJ2-1; D gene ambiguous. The CDR3 loop reads CASQQLEMQATNEQFF. CDR3 sequence (DNA): TGTGCCAGCCAACAGCTTGAGATGCAGGCTACTAATGAGCAGTTCTTC.